The 28 T cell receptor beta chains below come from one sample, sequenced in a study of T cells after posttransplantation cyclophosphamide. Cells defined as naive were viable CD3+CD4+ or CD3+CD8+ and CCR7+CD45RA+CD45RO-CD95-CD27+CD28+. Clones were sequenced by immunoSEQ multiplex PCR, and TCRdb holds only the in-frame ones, with some missing. The data hold 9,500 to 10,000 clones, with 95% to 98% observed a single time. Sample: naive CD4+ T cells sorted from PBMCs. The source is a woman aged 55-69 years in good health, CMV-negative, and a related stem cell transplant donor.

The chain employs TRBV28 and TRBJ1-6; no firm D call. The CDR3 runs to 15 residues. Germline CDR1 MDHEN, CDR2 SYDVKM. Trimming left V 6 bases short and J 0 bases short, with 9 bases between. The CDR3 sequence: CASRVASSYNSPLHF. CDR3 nucleotides: TGTGCCAGCAGGGTGGCAAGCTCCTATAATTCACCCCTCCACTTT.

The gene calls are TRBV2 and TRBJ2-2; 8 nucleotides line up with TRBD1. Germline V gene sequence: CDR1 SNHLY, CDR2 FYNNEI. The CDR3 covers 15 residues. V gave up 4 bases and J gave up 4 bases; unmatched junction bases: 5. This chain's CDR3 is CASSVGQVTTGELFF. CDR3 DNA: TGTGCCAGCAGTGTGGGACAGGTAACCACCGGGGAGCTGTTTTTT.

The V gene is TRBV4-2, the J gene TRBJ2-7; 14 bases map to TRBD2. The ends lost 0 bases at V and 7 bases at J; junction bases unmatched: 2. The CDR3 contains 15 residues. CDR1 and CDR2 from the germline V gene are LGHNA and YNFKEQ. DNA of the CDR3: TGTGCCAGCAGCCAAGATTGGACTAGCGGGAGGGAGCAGTACTTC. This gives the protein CASSQDWTSGREQYF.

The gene calls are TRBV19 and TRBJ2-3, with TRBD2 matching over 10 bases. The germline gives CDR1 LNHDA, CDR2 SQIVND (reference sequence). The V segment lost 5 bases and the J segment 2 bases; nucleotides outside the gene matches: 7. This CDR3 spans 16 amino acids. Here the CDR3 reads CASSSRTSGNTDTQYF. The CDR3 coding sequence is TGTGCCAGTAGTTCCCGGACTAGCGGAAACACAGATACGCAGTATTTT.

In this sample, this clone turned up once. The V and J genes are TRBV18 and TRBJ1-5; D might be TRBD1 (5 bases). Trimming shortened V by 5 bases and J by 3 bases, and 14 bases separated the two germline ends. From germline, CDR1 is KGHSH and CDR2 LQKENI. This CDR3 spans 15 amino acids. CDR3 residues: CASSSLAGINQPQHF. The CDR3, as DNA: TGTGCCAGCTCATCCCTGGCAGGGATCAATCAGCCCCAGCATTTT.

The chain carries TRBV5-1 and TRBJ2-7, with 7 bases identical to TRBD1. V dropped 0 bases and J dropped 1; count of bases not matched to a gene: 4. The germline CDR1 and CDR2 sequences are SGHRS and YFSETQ. The CDR3 runs 15 residues. CDR3 bases: TGCGCCAGCAGCTTGGTTGGGACAGCATCCTACGAGCAGTACTTC. Amino acid sequence: CASSLVGTASYEQYF.

The rearrangement links TRBV28 to TRBJ1-4, with 8 nucleotides matching TRBD1. This CDR3 is built from 15 residues. From germline, CDR1 is MDHEN and CDR2 SYDVKM. The junction had 8 bases not matched to a gene; V was cut back by 4 bases and J by 7 bases. CDR3 residues: CASSSPGGLGEKLFF. The CDR3 nucleotides read TGTGCCAGCAGTTCCCCAGGGGGCCTCGGTGAAAAACTGTTTTTT.

This chain uses TRBV5-8 with TRBJ2-5; unclear D gene. The V end lost 6 bases, the J end lost 0 bases, and 12 bases lay between the germline ends. In germline, CDR1 is SGHTS, CDR2 YDEGEE. CDR3 length equals 14 residues. In DNA form, the CDR3 reads TGTGCCAGCACTAGGAAGACTCACCAAGAGACCCAGTACTTC. Protein sequence: CASTRKTHQETQYF. Using reference TRBV5-8 and TRBJ2-5 for the parts outside the CDR3, the full variable domain is EAGVTQSPTHLIKTRGQQATLRCSPISGHTSVYWYQQALGLGLQFLLWYDEGEERNRGNFPPRFSGRQFPNYSSELNVNALELEDSALYLCASTRKTHQETQYFGPGTRLLVL.

This chain links TRBV5-1 with TRBJ1-3; the D is unclear. The CDR3 has 16 residues. Trimming stripped 2 bases from V and 4 bases from J, with 16 bases between. In germline, CDR1 is SGHRS, CDR2 YFSETQ. The CDR3 DNA sequence: TGCGCCAGCAGCTTAAGCCCCGGGGAATTCGGAAACACCATATATTTT. The encoded protein is CASSLSPGEFGNTIYF.

This sequence joins TRBV28 and TRBJ2-5, with 10 bases aligning to TRBD2. Per the germline V gene, CDR1 is MDHEN and CDR2 is SYDVKM. The CDR3 spans 17 residues. The J segment lost 7 bases and the V segment lost 4 bases, leaving 15 bases of the junction unmatched. The CDR3 coding sequence is TGTGCCAGCAGTTCTGGCGCTAGCGGGAGCCTGGGAAGGACCCAGTACTTC. Translation gives CASSSGASGSLGRTQYF. Together with reference TRBV28 and TRBJ2-5, the CDR3 gives the full variable domain: DVKVTQSSRYLVKRTGEKVFLECVQDMDHENMFWYRQDPGLGLRLIYFSYDVKMKEKGDIPEGYSVSREKKERFSLILESASTNQTSMYLCASSSGASGSLGRTQYFGPGTRLLVL.

The genes are TRBV28 and TRBJ2-7; 9 nucleotides match TRBD1. The CDR3 is 15 residues long. The V gene's germline CDR1 is MDHEN and CDR2 SYDVKM. V shed 3 bases and J 3 bases; nucleotides not matched to a gene: 6. CDR3 coding DNA: TGTGCCAGCAGTTTCGGCGGGACAGGGAACTACGAGCAGTACGTC. The encoded protein is CASSFGGTGNYEQYV.

This rearrangement joins TRBV2 to TRBJ2-3, with D perhaps TRBD1 (5 bases). Germline-derived CDR1 and CDR2 are SNHLY and FYNNEI. V lost 10 bases, J lost 2 bases, and 10 bases lay in between. The CDR3 spans 12 residues. The CDR3 region is CATKGFTDTQYF. The CDR3 DNA follows: TGTGCCACTAAGGGGTTCACAGATACGCAGTATTTT. Full variable domain (missing parts from reference TRBV2 and TRBJ2-3): EPEVTQTPSHQVTQMGQEVILRCVPISNHLYFYWYRQILGQKVEFLVSFYNNEISEKSEIFDDQFSVERPDGSNFTLKIRSTKLEDSAMYFCATKGFTDTQYFGPGTRLTVL.

The gene calls are TRBV9 and TRBJ2-1; 8 bases match TRBD2. Germline V gene lookup returns CDR1 SGDLS and CDR2 YYNGEE. V shed 4 bases, J shed 1 base, and the junction held 10 bases outside the gene matches. The CDR3 loop spans 17 amino acids. The CDR3 reads CASSSPPGGQSYNEQFF. CDR3 coding DNA: TGTGCCAGCAGCTCTCCCCCGGGGGGGCAATCCTACAATGAGCAGTTCTTC.

This sequence joins TRBV19 and TRBJ2-5; 7 positions agree with TRBD1. The germline V gene has CDR1 LNHDA and CDR2 SQIVND (reference sequence). CDR3 length: 14 residues. V dropped 5 bases and J dropped 7; count of bases not matched to a gene: 10. For the CDR3, the DNA is TGTGCCAGTAGTCCTGGACAGGTCCGGGGGACCCAGTACTTC. Amino acid sequence: CASSPGQVRGTQYF.

Comment on this clone: Compared with germline, one end of the junction differs, possibly owing to a read error. This sample also contains other DNA sequences that code for the same CDR3. The rearrangement links TRBV25-1 to TRBJ1-6; 7 bases match TRBD1. CDR3 size: 13 residues. The germline V gene has CDR1 MGHDK and CDR2 SYGVNS. The CDR3 DNA is TGTGCCAGCGGGGACAGAAATAATTCCCCCCTCCACTTT. As protein: CASGDRNNSPLHF.

To note about this clone: The junction differs from germline at one of its ends, possibly a read error. Within the sample, other DNA sequences also encode this same CDR3. CDR3 region: CASSDPSSGKTIQYF. The CDR3 DNA sequence: TGCGCCAGCAGTGACCCGTCTAGCGGGAAAACCATTCAATACTTC. This chain connects TRBV10-2 to TRBJ2-4, with 9 positions matching TRBD2. Germline V gene sequence: CDR1 WSHSY, CDR2 SAAADI. The CDR3 totals 15 residues.

The J gene is TRBJ2-1, the V gene TRBV11-2, with no clear D. The CDR3 loop spans 13 amino acids. CDR1 and CDR2 from the germline V gene are SGHAT and FQNNGV. Between the trimmed V and J ends, which lost 4 bases and 5 bases, there was a span of 9 bases. CDR3 residues: CASSSTRDNEQFF. CDR3 nucleotides: TGTGCCAGCAGCTCAACCCGCGACAATGAGCAGTTCTTC. The full variable domain, completed using reference TRBV11-2 and TRBJ2-1, is EAGVAQSPRYKIIEKRQSVAFWCNPISGHATLYWYQQILGQGPKLLIQFQNNGVVDDSQLPKDRFSAERLKGVDSTLKIQPAKLEDSAVYLCASSSTRDNEQFFGPGTRLTVL.

This clone has a single count. This sequence joins TRBV29-1 and TRBJ2-7; TRBD2 agrees at 9 bases. The V segment lost 1 base and the J segment 4 bases; nucleotides outside the gene matches: 11. The germline V gene has CDR1 SQVTM and CDR2 ANQGSEA. The CDR3 has 16 residues. The CDR3 protein is CSVEGTLSGSLYEQYF. CDR3 nucleotide sequence: TGCAGCGTTGAAGGAACCCTTAGCGGGAGTCTATACGAGCAGTACTTC.

The gene calls are TRBV19 and TRBJ2-1; D call uncertain. The CDR3 loop spans 13 amino acids. Looked up from germline, CDR1 is LNHDA and CDR2 is SQIVND (reference sequence). With 5 bases removed from V and 2 bases from J, the gap between germline ends came to 7 bases. The CDR3 region is CASSRVPYNEQFF. DNA for the CDR3: TGTGCCAGTAGTCGGGTTCCCTACAATGAGCAGTTCTTC.

This chain uses TRBV28 with TRBJ2-5; 7 bases map to TRBD2. V shed 1 base, J shed 5 bases, and the junction held 1 base outside the gene matches. Germline loops: CDR1 MDHEN, CDR2 SYDVKM. The length of the CDR3 is 13 residues. CDR3 sequence reads: CASSLSREETQYF. CDR3 nucleotide sequence: TGTGCCAGCAGTTTATCGCGGGAGGAGACCCAGTACTTC.

This chain connects TRBV20-1 to TRBJ2-5; maybe TRBD2 (5 bases). The germline V and J ends were trimmed by 1 base and 5 bases, with 5 bases remaining between them. This CDR3 spans 11 amino acids. Germline CDR1 and CDR2: DFQATT and SNEGSKA (reference sequence). The CDR3 DNA is TGCAGTGCTAGAGGAGGGGAGACCCAGTACTTC. Translated: CSARGGETQYF.

The chain recombines TRBV9 with TRBJ2-2; 12 bases are shared with TRBD2. V was pared by 1 base and J by 6 bases, with 7 bases of the junction left unmatched. The CDR3 runs to 17 residues. Germline CDR1 reads SGDLS; CDR2 reads YYNGEE. The CDR3 sequence is CASSVLAGGGSAGELFF. The CDR3 nucleotides read TGTGCCAGCAGCGTACTAGCGGGAGGGGGGTCGGCCGGGGAGCTGTTTTTT.

The rearrangement joins TRBV7-8 to TRBJ2-5; possibly TRBD2 for D (5 bases). The J call may be incorrect, as the DNA end agrees better with TRBJ2-7. This CDR3 is built from 16 residues. Per germline, CDR1 SGHVS and CDR2 FQNEAQ. CDR3 nucleotide sequence: TGTGCCAGCAGCTTAGTTGGGTCGGGGTCCTCCTACGAGCAGTACTTC. Translation: CASSLVGSGSSYEQYF.

The chain combines TRBV21-1 with TRBJ2-7; no DNA check was done on the table's D call, TRBD1. TRBV21-1 is an annotated pseudogene. This CDR3 has 20 residues. CDR3 sequence reads: CASSKGGDRGPPTQPYEQYV. The CDR3 DNA is TGTGCCAGCAGCAAAGGGGGGGACAGGGGCCCTCCAACTCAACCCTACGAGCAGTACGTC.

The chain has TRBV28 and TRBJ2-7; 9 bases agree with TRBD2. Germline V lookup: CDR1 MDHEN, CDR2 SYDVKM. Germline trimming cut 6 bases from V and 7 bases from J; bases unmatched to any gene: 7. The length of the CDR3 is 13 residues. CDR3 protein: CASRQTSGWEQYF. In DNA, the CDR3 is TGTGCCAGCAGGCAGACTAGCGGTTGGGAGCAGTACTTC.

The chain carries TRBV5-4 and TRBJ1-5, with D perhaps TRBD1 (5 bases). CDR1 and CDR2 (germline): SGHNT, YYREEE (reference sequence). The CDR3 spans 13 residues. With 2 bases removed from V and 6 bases from J, the gap between germline ends came to 9 bases. CDR3 DNA sequence: TGTGCCAGCAGCTTCCAGGGAAGTCAGCCCCAGCATTTT. Its protein is CASSFQGSQPQHF.

The chain has TRBV6-1 and TRBJ1-2; D may be TRBD1 (5 bases). In germline, CDR1 is MNHNS, CDR2 SASEGT. V lost 6 bases and J lost 5, with 13 bases in between. The CDR3 consists of 13 residues. The CDR3 region has the DNA TGTGCCAGCAGCAGGGCAGGTTCATATGGCTACACCTTC. Protein product: CASSRAGSYGYTF.

The count of this clone is one. The gene calls are TRBV29-1 and TRBJ1-2; D gene uncertain. V shed 2 bases and J shed 3 bases, with 4 bases lying between them. The germline V gene has CDR1 SQVTM and CDR2 ANQGSEA. CDR3 size: 11 residues. This chain's CDR3 is CSVERYYGYTF. The CDR3 coding sequence is TGCAGCGTTGAACGGTACTATGGCTACACCTTC.